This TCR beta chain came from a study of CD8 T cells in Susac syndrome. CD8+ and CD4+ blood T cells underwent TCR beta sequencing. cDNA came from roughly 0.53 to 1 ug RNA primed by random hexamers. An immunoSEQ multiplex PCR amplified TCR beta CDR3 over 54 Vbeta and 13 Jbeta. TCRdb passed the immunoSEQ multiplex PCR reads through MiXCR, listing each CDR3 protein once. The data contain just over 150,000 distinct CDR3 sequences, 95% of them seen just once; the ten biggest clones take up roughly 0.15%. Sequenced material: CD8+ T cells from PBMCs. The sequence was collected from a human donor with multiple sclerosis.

CDR3 in amino acids: CASSTPTSSTGELFF. The CDR3 nucleotides read TGTGCCAGCAGCACGCCGACTAGCTCCACCGGGGAGCTGTTTTTT. The chain links TRBV5-4 to TRBJ2-2; 7 positions agree with TRBD2. The germline V gene encodes CDR1 SGHNT and CDR2 YYREEE (reference sequence). The CDR3 consists of 15 residues. J gave up 4 bases and V 4 bases, and 7 bases lay outside the gene matches.